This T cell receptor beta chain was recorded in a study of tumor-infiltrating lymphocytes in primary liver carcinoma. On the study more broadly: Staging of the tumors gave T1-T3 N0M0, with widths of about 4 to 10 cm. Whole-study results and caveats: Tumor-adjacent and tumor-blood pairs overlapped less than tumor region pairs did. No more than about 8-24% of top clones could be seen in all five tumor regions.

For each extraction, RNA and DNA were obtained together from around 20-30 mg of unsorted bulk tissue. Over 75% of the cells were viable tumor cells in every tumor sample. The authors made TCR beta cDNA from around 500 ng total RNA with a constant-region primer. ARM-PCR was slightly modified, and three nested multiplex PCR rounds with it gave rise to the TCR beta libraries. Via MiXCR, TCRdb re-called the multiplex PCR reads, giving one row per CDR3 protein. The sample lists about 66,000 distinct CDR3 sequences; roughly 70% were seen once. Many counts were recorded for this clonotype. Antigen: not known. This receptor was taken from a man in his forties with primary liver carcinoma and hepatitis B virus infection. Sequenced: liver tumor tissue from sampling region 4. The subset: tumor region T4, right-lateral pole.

The CDR3 DNA sequence: TGCAGCGTTGAAGATCCAGATCGGAGCTCCTACAATGAGCAGTTCTTC. It is translated as CSVEDPDRSSYNEQFF. The J gene is TRBJ2-1, the V gene TRBV29-1; D ambiguous. The CDR3 has 16 amino acids. The V and J ends lost 0 bases and 0 bases respectively, with 12 bases between them. Germline V gene data show CDR1 as SQVTM and CDR2 as ANQGSEA.